These 21 T cell receptor beta chains came from one sample sequenced in a study of cytomegalovirus exposure and HLA in healthy donors. The PCR ran on 60 Vbeta and 13 Jbeta primers. Repertoires were generated with immunoSEQ multiplex PCR, while TCRdb's copy carries only in-frame clones and drops some. This sample has 95,000 to 150,000 clones, with over 60% found just once. Input material: PBMCs. Source of these receptors: a woman aged 40 to 55 in good health and CMV-seropositive.

This clone was counted between two and nine times. The rearrangement uses TRBV7-6 and TRBJ2-5; 7 positions match TRBD1. Per the germline V gene, CDR1 is SGHVS and CDR2 is FNYEAQ. V shed 6 bases and J 0 bases; nucleotides not matched to a gene: 16. This CDR3 comprises 18 residues. CDR3 in DNA: TGTGCCAGCAGGCTTGGAAGGGGGCGCGCATGGAACCAAGAGACCCAGTACTTC. Translating gives CASRLGRGRAWNQETQYF.

The rearrangement uses TRBV7-9 and TRBJ1-2; D possibly corresponds to TRBD1 (5 bases). CDR3 length equals 14 residues. The V and J ends lost 5 bases and 8 bases respectively, with 18 bases between them. CDR1 is SEHNR, CDR2 FQNEAQ, per germline (reference sequence). The CDR3 loop reads CASSEGGGAWGYTF. Here the CDR3 DNA reads TGTGCCAGCAGCGAGGGAGGCGGGGCCTGGGGCTACACCTTC. Together with reference TRBV7-9 and TRBJ1-2, the CDR3 gives the full variable domain: DTGVSQNPRHKITKRGQNVTFRCDPISEHNRLYWYRQTLGQGPEFLTYFQNEAQLEKSRLLSDRFSAERPKGSFSTLEIQRTEQGDSAMYLCASSEGGGAWGYTFGSGTRLTVV.

The chain links TRBV27 to TRBJ1-1; D perhaps matches TRBD1 (5 bases). The CDR3 covers 14 residues. Germline loops: CDR1 MNHEY, CDR2 SMNVEV (reference sequence). Trimming left V 3 bases short and J 1 base short, with 9 bases between. CDR3 region: CASSFQGANTEAFF. CDR3 bases: TGTGCCAGCAGTTTCCAGGGCGCGAACACTGAAGCTTTCTTT.

The chain uses TRBV11-2 and TRBJ1-2; D not resolved. The CDR3 extends over 15 amino acids. From germline, CDR1 is SGHAT and CDR2 FQNNGV. V was shortened by 5 bases and J by 4 bases, with 17 bases between the two germline ends. CDR3 region: CASSQDEYEGYGYTF. DNA of the CDR3: TGTGCCAGCAGCCAAGATGAGTACGAGGGCTATGGCTACACCTTC.

In the case of this clone: One junction end does not reproduce the germline sequence, and a read error may be involved. V gene TRBV5-4 combines with J gene TRBJ2-2; no reliable D call. This CDR3 has 13 amino acids. The V gene's germline CDR1 is SGHNT and CDR2 YYREEE (reference sequence). The CDR3 loop is CASGLLNTGELFF. The DNA for the CDR3 is TGTGCCAGCGGCTTGCTGAACACCGGGGAGCTGTTTTTT.

The chain recombines TRBV6-1 with TRBJ2-3, with 11 bases fitting TRBD2. Germline V gene sequence: CDR1 MNHNS, CDR2 SASEGT. The junction had 2 bases not matched to a gene; V was cut back by 2 bases and J by 4 bases. This CDR3 contains 15 residues. The CDR3 region has the DNA TGTGCCAGCAGTGAACTAGCGGGAGGTGCAGATACGCAGTATTTT. It translates to CASSELAGGADTQYF.

The sample holds a few counts of this clone. The J gene is TRBJ1-2, the V gene TRBV2; D perhaps matches TRBD1 (5 bases). This CDR3 has 15 amino acids. The germline V gene has CDR1 SNHLY and CDR2 FYNNEI. Trimming took 5 bases from V and 10 from J, leaving 23 bases between them. The CDR3 coding sequence is TGTGCCAGCAGTTTCCCGTCAGGTGGCAGGGTCACCTACACCTTC. This encodes CASSFPSGGRVTYTF.

This sequence joins TRBV9 and TRBJ2-1; 10 nucleotides agree with TRBD2. Germline V CDR1 and CDR2: SGDLS, YYNGEE. V gave up 3 bases and J gave up 1 base; unmatched junction bases: 10. The CDR3 loop spans 18 amino acids. The CDR3 here is CASSDPSGRAVSYNEQFF. For the CDR3, the DNA is TGTGCCAGCAGCGACCCCAGCGGGAGGGCCGTATCCTACAATGAGCAGTTCTTC.

CDR3 in amino acids: CASSLLGTSGSRKEQFF. CDR3 in DNA: TGTGCCAGCAGTTTATTGGGGACTAGCGGGTCCCGGAAGGAGCAGTTCTTC. The V and J genes are TRBV28 and TRBJ2-1, with 12 bases matching TRBD2. The V gene's germline CDR1 is MDHEN and CDR2 SYDVKM. The CDR3 spans 17 residues. With V trimmed by 1 base and J by 10 bases, 11 bases remained unmatched. The whole variable domain, filled in from reference TRBV28 and TRBJ2-1, reads DVKVTQSSRYLVKRTGEKVFLECVQDMDHENMFWYRQDPGLGLRLIYFSYDVKMKEKGDIPEGYSVSREKKERFSLILESASTNQTSMYLCASSLLGTSGSRKEQFFGPGTRLTVL.

The rearrangement links TRBV27 to TRBJ2-1, with D maybe TRBD1 (5 bases). Germline CDR1 MNHEY, CDR2 SMNVEV (reference sequence). CDR3 length: 17 residues. V was clipped by 2 bases and J by 9 bases, with 23 bases between them. CDR3 nucleotide sequence: TGTGCCAGCAGTTTAAAGGCGACAGAAGGATTGGCAAGTGAGCAGTTCTTC. Its translation is CASSLKATEGLASEQFF.

The rearrangement uses TRBV19 and TRBJ1-1; 8 bases fit TRBD1. V shed 6 bases, J shed 12 bases, and the junction held 9 bases outside the gene matches. From germline, CDR1 is LNHDA and CDR2 SQIVND (reference sequence). CDR3 length: 12 residues. The CDR3 coding sequence is TGTGCCAGTAGGGACAGGGTCGGCGAGACTTTCTTT. Amino acids: CASRDRVGETFF.

The rearrangement links TRBV29-1 to TRBJ2-3, with 11 bases fitting TRBD1. The trim removed 6 bases at V and 4 bases at J, leaving 0 bases unmatched. This CDR3 has 12 residues. Germline lookup yields CDR1 SQVTM and CDR2 ANQGSEA. CDR3 residues: CSVGQGADTQYF. CDR3 in DNA: TGCAGCGTGGGACAGGGGGCAGATACGCAGTATTTT.

The chain is built from TRBV5-1 and TRBJ2-2; 12 bases fit TRBD2. Per the germline V gene, CDR1 is SGHRS and CDR2 is YFSETQ. The length of the CDR3 is 16 residues. V was clipped by 5 bases and J by 6 bases; unmatched bases: 8. In DNA form, the CDR3 reads TGCGCCAGCAGTTCTAGACTAGCGGGAGAGGCCGGGGAGCTGTTTTTT. Translation: CASSSRLAGEAGELFF.

V and J are TRBV2 and TRBJ2-7; 9 bases align to TRBD2. The length of the CDR3 is 13 residues. The trim removed 6 bases at V and 3 bases at J, leaving 3 bases unmatched. CDR1 is SNHLY, CDR2 FYNNEI, per germline. The CDR3: CASRPSGNYEQYF. CDR3 DNA sequence: TGTGCCAGCAGGCCTAGCGGGAACTACGAGCAGTACTTC.

The chain has TRBV6-5 and TRBJ1-2; D possibly corresponds to TRBD1 (5 bases). V lost 0 bases and J lost 4, with 12 bases in between. The CDR3 extends over 15 amino acids. CDR1 is MNHEY and CDR2 is SVGAGI in the germline V gene. The CDR3 is CASSYSQGTIYGYTF. The DNA for the CDR3 is TGTGCCAGCAGTTACTCCCAGGGAACAATCTATGGCTACACCTTC.

V gene TRBV5-4 combines with J gene TRBJ2-7; a possible D gene is TRBD1 (6 bases). V lost 4 bases, J lost 5 bases, and 13 bases lay in between. Germline V gives CDR1 SGHNT, CDR2 YYREEE (reference sequence). The CDR3 contains 13 residues. The DNA of the CDR3 is TGTGCCAGCAGCCCCGGACAGTACAACGAGCAGTACTTC. Translated, it gives CASSPGQYNEQYF.

The chain combines TRBV10-1 with TRBJ1-3, with 7 bases lining up with TRBD1. Per germline, CDR1 WNHNN and CDR2 SYGVQD (reference sequence). The J segment lost 4 bases and the V segment lost 3 bases, leaving 12 bases of the junction unmatched. The CDR3 is 17 residues long. The CDR3 loop is CASSDLQDREKGNTIYF. In DNA, the CDR3 is TGCGCCAGCAGTGACCTACAAGACAGGGAGAAAGGAAACACCATATATTTT.

The CDR3 sequence: CASAEDGTGEQYF. The CDR3 coding sequence is TGTGCCAGTGCCGAAGACGGGACTGGGGAGCAGTACTTC. The chain employs TRBV19 and TRBJ2-7; a weak D match, TRBD2 (6 bases). CDR3 size: 13 residues. Looked up from germline, CDR1 is LNHDA and CDR2 is SQIVND (reference sequence). Between the trimmed V and J ends, which lost 8 bases and 7 bases, there was a span of 18 bases. The whole variable domain, filled in from reference TRBV19 and TRBJ2-7, reads DGGITQSPKYLFRKEGQNVTLSCEQNLNHDAMYWYRQDPGQGLRLIYYSQIVNDFQKGDIAEGYSVSREKKESFPLTVTSAQKNPTAFYLCASAEDGTGEQYFGPGTRLTVT.

Here the CDR3 reads CASNRFQNTEAFF. In DNA, the CDR3 is TGTGCCAGCAACAGGTTCCAGAACACTGAAGCTTTCTTT. The rearrangement joins TRBV7-9 to TRBJ1-1, with a possible D match to TRBD1 (5 bases). The CDR3 is made up of 13 amino acids. V was cut by 7 bases and J by 1 base, with 10 bases left in between. The germline gives CDR1 SEHNR, CDR2 FQNEAQ (reference sequence).

This chain connects TRBV4-1 to TRBJ2-7, with 11 bases aligning to TRBD2. This CDR3 spans 18 amino acids. V lost 0 bases and J lost 5; bases outside the gene matches: 12. CDR1 and CDR2 (germline): MGHRA, YSYEKL. CDR3 sequence reads: CASSQDGLAGVSIHEQYF. CDR3 nucleotide sequence: TGCGCCAGCAGCCAAGACGGACTAGCGGGTGTTTCTATCCACGAGCAGTACTTC.

The V and J genes are TRBV5-1 and TRBJ1-1; no clear D gene. The germline V and J ends were trimmed by 4 bases and 11 bases, with 21 bases remaining between them. The germline CDR1 and CDR2 sequences are SGHRS and YFSETQ. The CDR3 runs to 14 residues. CDR3: CASSARDPGERAFF. Written as DNA, the CDR3 is TGCGCCAGCAGCGCCAGAGACCCTGGGGAGAGGGCTTTCTTT.